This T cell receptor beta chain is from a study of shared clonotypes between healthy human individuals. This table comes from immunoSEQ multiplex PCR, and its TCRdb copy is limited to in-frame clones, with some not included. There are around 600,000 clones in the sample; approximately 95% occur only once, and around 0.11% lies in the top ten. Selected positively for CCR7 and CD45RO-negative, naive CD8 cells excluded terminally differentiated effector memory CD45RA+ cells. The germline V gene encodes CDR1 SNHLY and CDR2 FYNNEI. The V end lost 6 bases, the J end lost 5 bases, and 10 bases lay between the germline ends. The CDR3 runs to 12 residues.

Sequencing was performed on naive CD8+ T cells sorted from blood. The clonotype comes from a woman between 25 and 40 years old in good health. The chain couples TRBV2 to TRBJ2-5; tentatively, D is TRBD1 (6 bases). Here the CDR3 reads CASRRQVETQYF. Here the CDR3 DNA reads TGTGCCAGCAGAAGACAGGTGGAGACCCAGTACTTC.